The sequence of this T cell receptor beta chain was determined in a study of blood T cell repertoires in COVID-19. Study information: Acute and convalescent COVID-19 specimens originated in the United States, Italy and Spain. T cells, B-cell-depleted T cells, or PBMCs supplied cDNA or gDNA.

CDR3 size: 14 residues. Germline V lookup: CDR1 SGHRS, CDR2 YFSETQ. Trimming left V 6 bases short and J 3 bases short, with 15 bases between. Repertoires were generated with immunoSEQ multiplex PCR, while TCRdb's copy carries only in-frame clones and drops some. This repertoire shows 210,000 or so clones, approximately 80% found once; its top ten account for approximately 4.3%. Recruitment covered over 20 US areas and drew participants whose ages spanned roughly 18 to 90 years. Clinical histories supplied by participants themselves formed the basis of cohort assignment. The clonotype was recovered from a man aged 25 to 40 with acute COVID-19. The rearrangement links TRBV5-1 to TRBJ1-1, with D possibly matching TRBD1 (5 bases). Sequenced sample: PBMCs or T cells enriched from blood (not recorded which). CDR3 in amino acids: CASTSGGTYTEAFF. CDR3 DNA: TGCGCCAGCACCTCGGGGGGGACGTACACTGAAGCTTTCTTT.